The rows below give T cell receptor beta chains drawn from one sample of a study of blood T cell repertoires in COVID-19. Sequencing was performed with immunoSEQ multiplex PCR; in TCRdb, only in-frame clones are kept and a portion is missing. The data hold tens of thousands of clones, with approximately 84% observed a single time. Sequencing was done on a sample of peripheral blood. All receptors derive from a human donor in a cohort sampled during active COVID-19. Both conserved end residues are part of each CDR3. Fields, in order: D gene, clone size, CDR3 length, J gene, V gene, CDR3 DNA, CDR3 protein. D genes are given only for firm matches. A row's size may be missing; if present it is once, few, many or a size class.

d_gene: NA
abundance: once
len: 13
j_gene: TRBJ2-7
v_gene: TRBV18
CDR3nt: TGTGCCAGCTCACGACCGACGGGCTACGAGCAGTACTTC
CDR3aa: CASSRPTGYEQYF

d_gene: NA
abundance: few
len: 14
j_gene: TRBJ1-3
v_gene: TRBV3-1/TRBV3-2
CDR3nt: TGTGCCAGCAGCCTCGGGGGCTCTGGAAACACCATATATTTT
CDR3aa: CASSLGGSGNTIYF

d_gene: TRBD2
abundance: few
len: 15
j_gene: TRBJ2-2
v_gene: TRBV2
CDR3nt: TGTGCCAGCAAAAGGGACGGGGGGGTCACCGGGGAGCTGTTTTTT
CDR3aa: CASKRDGGVTGELFF

d_gene: TRBD1
abundance: few
len: 14
j_gene: TRBJ1-6
v_gene: TRBV6-5
CDR3nt: TGTGCCAGCAGTTCAGGAGGGGGCCGATCACCCCTCCACTTT
CDR3aa: CASSSGGGRSPLHF

d_gene: TRBD2
abundance: NA
len: 16
j_gene: TRBJ2-2
v_gene: TRBV2
CDR3nt: TGTGCCAGCAGGCGGACTAGCGGGAGCGTGTCCGGGGAGCTGTTTTTT
CDR3aa: CASRRTSGSVSGELFF

d_gene: NA
abundance: NA
len: 14
j_gene: TRBJ1-5
v_gene: TRBV2
CDR3nt: TGTGCCAGCAGTGATGCGTATAGCAATCAGCCCCAGCATTTT
CDR3aa: CASSDAYSNQPQHF

d_gene: NA
abundance: NA
len: 13
j_gene: TRBJ1-5
v_gene: TRBV24-1
CDR3nt: TGTGCCACCAGTAAGGGGCACAATCAGCCCCAGCATTTT
CDR3aa: CATSKGHNQPQHF

d_gene: NA
abundance: few
len: 15
j_gene: TRBJ2-7
v_gene: TRBV7-9
CDR3nt: TGTGCCAGCAGCTTGAGTTTGATAGTAGCCTACGAGCAGTACTTC
CDR3aa: CASSLSLIVAYEQYF

d_gene: TRBD2
abundance: NA
len: 15
j_gene: TRBJ2-5
v_gene: TRBV7-2
CDR3nt: TGTGCCAGCAAGAAAGCGGGGGGGCTAGGGGAGACCCAGTACTTC
CDR3aa: CASKKAGGLGETQYF

d_gene: TRBD2
abundance: NA
len: 19
j_gene: TRBJ2-7
v_gene: TRBV7-2
CDR3nt: TGTGCCAGCAGCCCCCTCGCCCGGGGACTAGCGGGAGGTTCCTACGAGCAGTACTTC
CDR3aa: CASSPLARGLAGGSYEQYF

d_gene: TRBD2
abundance: NA
len: 14
j_gene: TRBJ2-7
v_gene: TRBV2
CDR3nt: TGTGCCAGCAGAGGGACTAGCGGGGGAGACGAGCAGTACTTC
CDR3aa: CASRGTSGGDEQYF

d_gene: NA
abundance: NA
len: 13
j_gene: TRBJ2-7
v_gene: TRBV19
CDR3nt: TGTGCCAGTGAGGACAAAACCTCCTACGAGCAGTACTTC
CDR3aa: CASEDKTSYEQYF

d_gene: TRBD1
abundance: NA
len: 14
j_gene: TRBJ1-5
v_gene: TRBV18
CDR3nt: TGTGCCAGCTCACCCGGGACAGGGAATCAGCCCCAGCATTTT
CDR3aa: CASSPGTGNQPQHF

d_gene: NA
abundance: NA
len: 13
j_gene: TRBJ2-3
v_gene: TRBV6-4
CDR3nt: TGTGCCAGCAGTGAGAGTCATAGTTATACGCAGTATTTT
CDR3aa: CASSESHSYTQYF

d_gene: TRBD2
abundance: NA
len: 13
j_gene: TRBJ2-1
v_gene: TRBV7-2
CDR3nt: TGTGCCAGCAGCCGAAGCGGGAGCAATGAGCAGTTCTTC
CDR3aa: CASSRSGSNEQFF

d_gene: TRBD2
abundance: NA
len: 17
j_gene: TRBJ2-1
v_gene: TRBV5-1
CDR3nt: TGCGCCAGCAGCTTACTGGTTGGGCTAGCGGGGGCTAATGAGCAGTTCTTC
CDR3aa: CASSLLVGLAGANEQFF

d_gene: TRBD1
abundance: NA
len: 15
j_gene: TRBJ2-2
v_gene: TRBV7-2
CDR3nt: TGTGCCAGCAGACCCGACAGGGTAAACCGGGGGGAGCTGTTTTTT
CDR3aa: CASRPDRVNRGELFF

d_gene: TRBD1
abundance: NA
len: 18
j_gene: TRBJ2-7
v_gene: TRBV10-2
CDR3nt: TGCGCCAGCAGTGAGACTAAACACCGGGACAGGCGTGCCTACGAGCAGTACTTC
CDR3aa: CASSETKHRDRRAYEQYF

d_gene: NA
abundance: medium-sized
len: 14
j_gene: TRBJ2-7
v_gene: TRBV27
CDR3nt: TGTGCCAGCAGTTTAAGGGGGTTCGTCGACGAGCAGTACTTC
CDR3aa: CASSLRGFVDEQYF

d_gene: NA
abundance: NA
len: 14
j_gene: TRBJ1-6
v_gene: TRBV6-2/TRBV6-3
CDR3nt: TGTGCCAGCAGTTGGGCAGACTATAATTCACCCCTCCACTTT
CDR3aa: CASSWADYNSPLHF

d_gene: NA
abundance: NA
len: 12
j_gene: TRBJ2-7
v_gene: TRBV3-1/TRBV3-2
CDR3nt: TGTGCCAGCACCCAAGGGGCGCACGAGCAGTACTTC
CDR3aa: CASTQGAHEQYF

d_gene: TRBD1
abundance: NA
len: 15
j_gene: TRBJ1-5
v_gene: TRBV30
CDR3nt: TGTGCCTGGAACTCCCAGACAGGGTACAATCAGCCCCAGCATTTT
CDR3aa: CAWNSQTGYNQPQHF

d_gene: NA
abundance: NA
len: 17
j_gene: TRBJ2-3
v_gene: TRBV15
CDR3nt: TGTGCCACCAGCAGAACCTTCGGGGTAGCGGCCAAAGATACGCAGTATTTT
CDR3aa: CATSRTFGVAAKDTQYF

d_gene: NA
abundance: NA
len: 13
j_gene: TRBJ2-1
v_gene: TRBV7-3
CDR3nt: TGTGCCAGCAGCTTAACCGCAGGGGTTGAGCAGTTCTTC
CDR3aa: CASSLTAGVEQFF

d_gene: TRBD2
abundance: large
len: 16
j_gene: TRBJ2-2
v_gene: TRBV30
CDR3nt: TGTGCCTGGACTAGCGGGACTACCCCGAACACCGGGGAGCTGTTTTTT
CDR3aa: CAWTSGTTPNTGELFF

d_gene: TRBD2
abundance: NA
len: 16
j_gene: TRBJ2-3
v_gene: TRBV18
CDR3nt: TGTGCCAGCTCACCCCGGGGTAGCGGGCGCACAGATACGCAGTATTTT
CDR3aa: CASSPRGSGRTDTQYF

d_gene: TRBD2
abundance: NA
len: 17
j_gene: TRBJ2-1
v_gene: TRBV5-1
CDR3nt: TGCGCCAGCAGCTTGAGATCGGGAGGGCTTTTTAATAATGAGCAGTTCTTC
CDR3aa: CASSLRSGGLFNNEQFF

d_gene: NA
abundance: NA
len: 15
j_gene: TRBJ2-5
v_gene: TRBV5-4
CDR3nt: TGTGCCAGCAGCTCTGACCCGGGAGCTGACGAGACCCAGTACTTC
CDR3aa: CASSSDPGADETQYF

d_gene: NA
abundance: NA
len: 16
j_gene: TRBJ1-6
v_gene: TRBV6-6
CDR3nt: TGTGCCAGCAGTTACCCGGACAGCGTTCCATTCTCGCCCCTCCACTTT
CDR3aa: CASSYPDSVPFSPLHF

d_gene: TRBD1
abundance: NA
len: 13
j_gene: TRBJ2-3
v_gene: TRBV6-2/TRBV6-3
CDR3nt: TGTGCCAGCAGCCCGCCAGGGGGAGATACGCAGTATTTT
CDR3aa: CASSPPGGDTQYF

d_gene: NA
abundance: once
len: 12
j_gene: TRBJ1-1
v_gene: TRBV5-4
CDR3nt: TGTGCCAGCAGCTTCGGGGAAACTGAAGCTTTCTTT
CDR3aa: CASSFGETEAFF

d_gene: NA
abundance: NA
len: 13
j_gene: TRBJ2-7
v_gene: TRBV12-3/TRBV12-4
CDR3nt: TGTGCCAGCAGTTGGCCAGGACACTACGAGCAGTACTTC
CDR3aa: CASSWPGHYEQYF

d_gene: NA
abundance: NA
len: 13
j_gene: TRBJ1-5
v_gene: TRBV27
CDR3nt: TGTGCCAGCAGGTCGGACACTCATCAGCCCCAGCATTTT
CDR3aa: CASRSDTHQPQHF

d_gene: NA
abundance: NA
len: 13
j_gene: TRBJ2-3
v_gene: TRBV4-1
CDR3nt: TGCGCCAGCAGCCAATTAGGCACAGATACGCAGTATTTT
CDR3aa: CASSQLGTDTQYF

d_gene: NA
abundance: few
len: 11
j_gene: TRBJ2-2
v_gene: TRBV18
CDR3nt: TGTGCCAGCTCGGAGTCGGCGGAGCTGTTTTTT
CDR3aa: CASSESAELFF

d_gene: TRBD2
abundance: few
len: 12
j_gene: TRBJ2-7
v_gene: TRBV5-4
CDR3nt: TGTGCCAGCAGCACGGGGGGCTACGAGCAGTACTTC
CDR3aa: CASSTGGYEQYF

d_gene: TRBD1
abundance: NA
len: 16
j_gene: TRBJ2-1
v_gene: TRBV27
CDR3nt: TGTGCCAGCAGTCCACAGGGGGCGGCCTCCTACAATGAGCAGTTCTTC
CDR3aa: CASSPQGAASYNEQFF

d_gene: NA
abundance: few
len: 14
j_gene: TRBJ1-1
v_gene: TRBV9
CDR3nt: TGTGCCAGCAGCCCGGCGGGGGCGCGCACTGAAGCTTTCTTT
CDR3aa: CASSPAGARTEAFF

d_gene: TRBD2
abundance: NA
len: 15
j_gene: TRBJ2-2
v_gene: TRBV7-6
CDR3nt: TGTGCCAGCAGCCCGGCGGGGGGGCGAACCGGGGAGCTGTTTTTT
CDR3aa: CASSPAGGRTGELFF

d_gene: NA
abundance: NA
len: 16
j_gene: TRBJ1-6
v_gene: TRBV7-9
CDR3nt: TGTGCCAGCAGCCCAGGGACATCTGGAAATAATTCACCCCTCCACTTT
CDR3aa: CASSPGTSGNNSPLHF

d_gene: TRBD1
abundance: NA
len: 13
j_gene: TRBJ2-3
v_gene: TRBV29-1
CDR3nt: TGCAGCGTTCCCGGGACAGGTTTTGTTACGCAGTATTTT
CDR3aa: CSVPGTGFVTQYF